This T cell receptor (beta chain) was sequenced in a study of blood T cells in healthy people across ages (dated by TCRdb to the mid-2010s). With respect to the entire study: In model experiments, template switching captured roughly one uniquely barcoded TCR beta cDNA molecule for every two T cells. The study measured age-related changes in TCR beta repertoire diversity using deep sequencing normalized with unique cDNA molecular identifiers. The donors were divided into four age groups: young (average approximately 15 years), middle-aged (about 39), aged (approximately 64) and long-lived (roughly 88). To avoid experimental bias, donors of different ages were randomly spread across the sequencing lanes. The study analyzed two additional independent replicas of 1 million unique cDNA reads from the same blood draw for two donors, one aged 18 to 30 and one aged 80 or older.

To prepare the library, 5' RACE was applied. This sample was sequenced with an Illumina HiSeq 2500. A second PCR of about 6 to 11 cycles was run with a J-beta primer mix and a sample-barcoded 5' primer. A template-switch 5' adaptor carrying 12 random nucleotides introduced a unique molecular identifier onto each TCR beta cDNA molecule. Each sample yielded at least 2.5 million CDR3-containing paired-end reads. All of the RNA was converted into first-strand cDNA using the Mint cDNA synthesis kit, with a TRBC-specific oligonucleotide serving as the primer. Following uracil-DNA glycosylase treatment, all cDNA underwent a first 18-cycle PCR with the universal primers M1SS and BC2_uni_R. The original pipeline was this. Normalization of each sample was performed by random selection of 1 million high-quality reads, each carrying a distinct molecular identifier. Instead of being binned into consensus sequences, reads that shared molecular identifiers were thrown out. CDR3 identification, clonotype clustering and error correction used MiTCR with a Q25 quality threshold and the strictest error-elimination algorithm. A nonparametric unseen species model using Euler transformation provided a lower-bound estimate of total TCR beta diversity. In-frame beta chains were kept once TCRdb had trimmed the public reads at Q25 with fastp and called clones with MiXCR. Rows matching on CDR3 protein sequence are summarized as one entry with the most common DNA and genes. The V and J calls shown here were made by TCRdb, not taken from the authors' results. The sample table shows approximately 700,000 distinct CDR3 sequences, and roughly 32% are seen once. The ten most abundant clones make up 15% of the sample.

Overall study results and their limits: Because donor CMV infection status was unknown, age-related changes in expanded clonotypes were potentially confounded. The percentage of naive T cells measured by flow cytometry correlated strongly with observed TCR beta diversity. Bulk unsorted PBMC profiling prevented conclusive comparison of naive and antigen-experienced compartments. As age increased, observed TCR beta diversity per million T cells dropped in a roughly linear way, and a significant reduction was already evident by age approximately 40. Total diversity estimates from one million sequenced T cells were considered lower bounds and underestimates. Compared with the aged group, more naive CD4+ T cells, fewer expanded clones and increased TCR diversity were shown by the long-lived group, suggesting age selection.

Trimming leaves V shorter by 2 bases and J shorter by 5 bases, with the junction holding 5 bases beyond the gene matches. CDR1 is given as LNHDA and CDR2 as SQIVND, both from the germline V gene (reference sequence). Counted from cysteine to phenylalanine, this CDR3 has 14 amino acids. Kept here is only the CDR3 DNA, which spans 42 bases and is read in frame from base 1. The donors were about 40 Caucasian individuals from Russia, aged 6 to 90 years, who were systemically healthy. Each donor gave about 9.2 milliliters of peripheral blood, drawn into EDTA-treated Vacutainer tubes. Ficoll-Paque density-gradient centrifugation was used to isolate PBMCs, with at least 7 million per sample. Trizol reagent was used to extract total RNA from PBMCs, with at least 5.5 micrograms per sample. For every donor, an aliquot of PBMCs went through flow cytometry to measure the percentages of naive CD45RAhigh/CD27high T cells.

For this clonotype: Its cognate antigen has yet to be identified. Base qualities are not at hand, and no much larger clone is one base apart.

This sequence uses TRBV19 and TRBJ2-5; TRBD2 agrees with 7 junctional bases. This sequence originates from a woman aged 80 or over in good health. Donor details come from another sample of the same person, matched by shared clones. The sample was blood. The CDR3 reads CASSITGLVETQYF. At the DNA level, the sequence is TGTGCCAGTAGTATAACAGGACTAGTGGAGACCCAGTACTTC.